This is a list of T cell receptor beta chains from one sample in a study of blood T cell repertoires in COVID-19. The protocol was immunoSEQ multiplex PCR, while the TCRdb copy is restricted to in-frame clones and leaves out a portion. The top ten clones hold approximately 3.6% of a sample with 230,000 or so clones, approximately 84% of them seen once. Sequenced: PBMCs or T cells enriched from blood (not recorded which). These receptors were collected from a man aged 50-60 years who had recovered from COVID-19. Both conserved end residues are part of each CDR3. D genes are given only for firm matches. Clone size appears in some rows only: once, few, many, or a class for an expanded clone.

abundance	v_gene	j_gene	d_gene	CDR3nt	CDR3aa
once	TRBV7-9	TRBJ1-4	TRBD1	TGTGCCAGCAGCTTATACCGGGACAGAAATGAAAAACTGTTTTTT	CASSLYRDRNEKLFF
NA	TRBV9	TRBJ1-6	NA	TGTGCCAGCAGCAGCCGGACAGAGGCTAATTCACCCCTCCACTTT	CASSSRTEANSPLHF
NA	TRBV19	TRBJ2-2	TRBD1	TGTGCCAGTAACCCGGGACAGAGATACACCGGGGAGCTGTTTTTT	CASNPGQRYTGELFF
NA	TRBV6-1	TRBJ1-5	TRBD1	TGTGCCAGCAGTGAATGGGGACAGGGTAGCAATCAGCCCCAGCATTTT	CASSEWGQGSNQPQHF
NA	TRBV19	TRBJ2-7	TRBD1	TGTGCCAGTAGGGCCAGGGGGACGTACGAGCAGTACTTC	CASRARGTYEQYF
NA	TRBV6-1	TRBJ1-5	TRBD1	TGTGCCAGCAGTGAAAGACAGGGGGCCGGTCAGCCCCAGCATTTT	CASSERQGAGQPQHF
few	TRBV4-2	TRBJ1-2	NA	TGTGCCAGCAGCCAAGAGGGGGGGAGGGGAGGCTACACCTTC	CASSQEGGRGGYTF
NA	TRBV3-1/TRBV3-2	TRBJ1-3	TRBD1	TGTGCCAGCAGCCAAGATTTCAAGGACAGGGAAGCACCCCACTCTGGAAACACCATATATTTT	CASSQDFKDREAPHSGNTIYF
NA	TRBV7-9	TRBJ1-1	TRBD1	TGTGCCAGCAGCTTACTCCTACAGGGGGGAGCTTTCTTT	CASSLLLQGGAFF
NA	TRBV6-4	TRBJ2-1	NA	TGTGCCAGCAGTGTATCGATGCTGGGGGGTTCGGGTCATGAGCAGTTCTTC	CASSVSMLGGSGHEQFF
NA	TRBV11-2	TRBJ1-5	NA	TGTGCCAGCAGCTTAGATAGGGCGGGGGCAGGAAATCAGCCCCAGCATTTT	CASSLDRAGAGNQPQHF
NA	TRBV7-9	TRBJ1-2	NA	TGTGCCAGCAGCTCCCCAGGTGAGGGCTACACCTTC	CASSSPGEGYTF
few	TRBV5-4	TRBJ2-2	TRBD2	TGTGCCAGCAGCCCAACTAGCGGGTCCTACACCGGGGAGCTGTTTTTT	CASSPTSGSYTGELFF
few	TRBV5-1	TRBJ2-3	NA	TGCGCCAGCAGCTTGAACGGGGATACGCAGTATTTT	CASSLNGDTQYF
NA	TRBV7-6	TRBJ2-5	NA	TGTGCCAGCAGCCCAACCCCGGGACACCGGACGCGTTCGGAGACCCAGTACTTC	CASSPTPGHRTRSETQYF
NA	TRBV5-5	TRBJ2-2	NA	TGTGCCAGCAGCTTGCTCCCCCTGGGGGCGAACGGGGAGCTGTTTTTT	CASSLLPLGANGELFF
NA	TRBV7-9	TRBJ1-5	NA	TGTGCCAGCAGCTTAGGGGTGACAGCCGCAAATCAGCCCCAGCATTTT	CASSLGVTAANQPQHF
NA	TRBV28	TRBJ1-6	TRBD1	TGTGCCAGCAGTTCCTGGACAGGGGCCGATTCACCCCTCCACTTT	CASSSWTGADSPLHF
NA	TRBV15	TRBJ2-7	TRBD1	TGTGCCACCAGCACCCAGACAGGGCGGGTGTCGGAGCAGTACTTC	CATSTQTGRVSEQYF
NA	TRBV5-1	TRBJ1-1	TRBD1	TGCGCCAGCAGCTTGGCCCGGACAGGAAAAGAGACTGAAGCTTTCTTT	CASSLARTGKETEAFF
NA	TRBV11-3	TRBJ2-1	TRBD2	TGTGCCAGCAGCTTAGAGGGCGGGAGTCGGGGTGAGCAGTTCTTC	CASSLEGGSRGEQFF
NA	TRBV5-1	TRBJ2-5	NA	TGCGCCAGCAGCTGGGGGGATCTCCAAGAGACCCAGTACTTC	CASSWGDLQETQYF
NA	TRBV19	TRBJ2-7	NA	TGTGCCAGTAGTATGGTTTTCAGTGCCGAGCAGTACTTC	CASSMVFSAEQYF
NA	TRBV5-4	TRBJ1-1	TRBD1	TGTGCCAGCAGCTTTGGACAGGGGGCGCAGAACACTGAAGCTTTCTTT	CASSFGQGAQNTEAFF
NA	TRBV5-1	TRBJ1-1	NA	TGCGCCAGCAGGAGAGCACCTACGAACACTGAAGCTTTCTTT	CASRRAPTNTEAFF
NA	TRBV6-5	TRBJ1-2	NA	TGTGCCAGCCGGGGGGCGATTCTTAACTCGGGCTACACCTTC	CASRGAILNSGYTF
NA	TRBV30	TRBJ2-3	TRBD1	TGTGCCTGGAGTGGGCAGGGGGCAGATACGCAGTATTTT	CAWSGQGADTQYF
NA	TRBV4-2	TRBJ2-7	NA	TGTGCCAGCAGCCAGGCCTCCGGGACACCTTACGAGCAGTACTTC	CASSQASGTPYEQYF